This record concerns one TCR beta chain sequence. Its antigen is undetermined. The sample belongs to a study of T cell repertoires in cytomegalovirus infection. In the study overall: From public TCR beta signatures came an indication of both CMV infection and matching HLA type. Study-level findings and limits: Dominant in the ex vivo response were TCR beta clonotypes restricted by HLA-C and specific for CMV. Of the TCR beta families, the public ones yielded a cumulative frequency that identified carriers of CMV plus the relevant HLA.

Using its own MiXCR run on the reads, TCRdb lists one record per CDR3 protein. This table holds approximately 500,000 distinct CDR3 sequences, approximately 15% found once. Germline CDR1 reads MDHEN; CDR2 reads SYDVKM. J was trimmed by 1 base and V by 5 bases; bases with no gene match: 17. CDR3 length equals 19 residues. This sequence was found in a human donor in good health (CMV status not recorded). Some clones in this sample may be carry-over from other donors' samples. The rearrangement uses TRBV28 and TRBJ2-5, with 9 bases aligning to TRBD1. Input material: CD8+ T cells from PBMCs. DNA of the CDR3: TGTGCCAGCAGTGATGGGATCCACCGGGACAGGGTACTCCAAGAGACCCAGTACTTC. It codes for CASSDGIHRDRVLQETQYF.